This section outlines one TCR beta chain sequence together with its context. The sample originates from a study of cytomegalovirus exposure and HLA in healthy donors. Both 60 Vbeta primers and 13 Jbeta primers went into the PCR. Libraries were prepared by immunoSEQ multiplex PCR; TCRdb keeps only in-frame clonotypes and omits some of them. The sample holds around 89,000 clones, roughly 70% seen once. V dropped 7 bases and J dropped 2 bases, with 12 bases sitting between them. The CDR3 runs 13 residues. Germline-derived CDR1 and CDR2 are MGHDK and SYGVNS. This sequence originates from a middle-aged man in good health and CMV-seronegative. The chain couples TRBV25-1 to TRBJ2-7; TRBD1 is a possible D gene (5 bases). The specimen was PBMCs. In DNA, the CDR3 is TGTGCCAGCACAGCGCCAGGGCCCTACGAGCAGTACTTC. Protein: CASTAPGPYEQYF.